Presented here are 25 T cell receptor beta chains from one specimen sequenced in a study of cytomegalovirus exposure and HLA in healthy donors. It was with 60 Vbeta and 13 Jbeta primers that the PCR ran. Measured with immunoSEQ multiplex PCR; TCRdb has only the in-frame clones, and not every one. The sample lists approximately 110,000 clones, almost 70% seen once, with around 8.2% in the top ten. The sequenced material came from PBMCs. These receptors all come from a man aged 25 to 40 in good health and CMV-seropositive.

The chain recombines TRBV2 with TRBJ1-5; perhaps TRBD1 as D (5 bases). This CDR3 has 17 residues. The germline V gene encodes CDR1 SNHLY and CDR2 FYNNEI. With 1 base removed from V and 8 bases from J, the gap between germline ends came to 21 bases. The CDR3 protein is CASSEGRVGDRGKPQHF. CDR3 DNA: TGTGCCAGCAGTGAAGGCCGTGTAGGGGACCGCGGGAAGCCCCAGCATTTT.

V usage is TRBV4-2 and J usage is TRBJ2-1; 9 positions agree with TRBD2. The CDR3 runs to 16 residues. V shed 2 bases and J 2 bases; nucleotides not matched to a gene: 4. Germline V gene data show CDR1 as LGHNA and CDR2 as YNFKEQ. CDR3: CASSQRLAGAYNEQFF. In DNA, the CDR3 is TGTGCCAGCAGCCAACGGTTAGCGGGGGCCTACAATGAGCAGTTCTTC.

This clone was detected a few times. J is TRBJ2-2 and V is TRBV7-2, with 8 bases identical to TRBD1. Per the germline V gene, CDR1 is SGHTA and CDR2 is FQGNSA. V was pared by 4 bases and J by 2 bases, with 6 bases of the junction left unmatched. This CDR3 is 16 amino acids long. CDR3 region: CASSSQGGRNTGELFF. CDR3 nucleotide sequence: TGTGCCAGCAGCTCACAGGGGGGCAGAAACACCGGGGAGCTGTTTTTT.

The chain couples TRBV6-1 to TRBJ2-1; 10 bases match TRBD1. V dropped 1 base and J dropped 5; count of bases not matched to a gene: 5. The CDR3 is 16 amino acids. Looked up from germline, CDR1 is MNHNS and CDR2 is SASEGT. The CDR3 sequence: CASSEVLGTGDNEQFF. CDR3 coding DNA: TGTGCCAGCAGTGAAGTCTTGGGGACAGGGGACAATGAGCAGTTCTTC.

V usage is TRBV7-2 and J usage is TRBJ2-5; 7 nucleotides agree with TRBD2. Germline loops: CDR1 SGHTA, CDR2 FQGNSA. After removal of 5 bases from V and 4 bases from J, the junction contained 7 bases not matched to a gene. This CDR3 has 14 amino acids. The CDR3 coding sequence is TGTGCCAGCAGCGTAGGACTAGAAAGAGAGACCCAGTACTTC. Encoded protein: CASSVGLERETQYF.

The chain employs TRBV6-1 and TRBJ1-3; 9 bases map to TRBD1. Losses at the gene ends were 5 bases for V and 2 bases for J; bases not matched to a gene: 4. This CDR3 region has 15 residues. CDR1 is MNHNS, CDR2 SASEGT, per germline. CDR3 DNA: TGTGCCAGCAGTACCGGACAGGGGCCTGGAAACACCATATATTTT. It translates to CASSTGQGPGNTIYF.

The sample holds one count of this clone. J is TRBJ1-3 and V is TRBV4-1; D is perhaps TRBD1 (5 bases). Germline CDR1 MGHRA, CDR2 YSYEKL. The CDR3 is made up of 16 amino acids. V lost 0 bases to trimming and J lost 0 bases, with 9 bases between them. CDR3 in amino acids: CASSQDRASSGNTIYF. The DNA of the CDR3 is TGCGCCAGCAGCCAAGACAGGGCTAGCTCTGGAAACACCATATATTTT.

V usage is TRBV27 and J usage is TRBJ2-5; 10 bases are a match to TRBD1. Germline V CDR1 and CDR2: MNHEY, SMNVEV (reference sequence). There are 15 residues in the CDR3. After removal of 7 bases from V and 4 bases from J, the junction contained 9 bases not matched to a gene. As DNA, the CDR3 is TGTGCCAGCAAGTCTTGGACAGGGGGGGGAGAGACCCAGTACTTC. Translated, it gives CASKSWTGGGETQYF.

Notes on this clone: The junction shows a germline mismatch at one end, possibly a read error. The V and J genes are TRBV27 and TRBJ1-2, with 7 nucleotides matching TRBD1. Germline V lookup: CDR1 MNHEY, CDR2 SMNVEV (reference sequence). This CDR3 contains 18 residues. The CDR3 region has the DNA TGTGCCAGCAGGTTATTAGGCCTTCCCGGGACAGCTAACTATGGCTACACCTTC. This sequence encodes CASRLLGLPGTANYGYTF.

The chain joins TRBV27 to TRBJ1-4, with TRBD1 identical over 8 bases. Germline V gene data show CDR1 as MNHEY and CDR2 as SMNVEV (reference sequence). The V segment lost 3 bases and the J segment 12 bases; nucleotides outside the gene matches: 6. The CDR3 totals 13 residues. CDR3 sequence: CASSFRGRLELFF. CDR3 nucleotide sequence: TGTGCCAGCAGTTTCAGGGGGCGGCTAGAACTGTTTTTT.

The chain is built from TRBV6-1 and TRBJ2-1; 9 bases match TRBD2. The V segment lost 3 bases and the J segment 13 bases; nucleotides outside the gene matches: 7. CDR1 and CDR2 (germline): MNHNS, SASEGT. The CDR3 sequence is 13 residues long. The CDR3 DNA follows: TGTGCCAGCAGTGATACGACTAGCGGCCTTCAGTTCTTC. Protein: CASSDTTSGLQFF.

The rearrangement uses TRBV7-6 and TRBJ1-6, with D possibly TRBD1 on 5 matching bases. Per germline, CDR1 SGHVS and CDR2 FNYEAQ. Trimming removed 0 bases from V and 5 bases from J, with 14 bases in between. This CDR3 contains 17 residues. CDR3 coding DNA: TGTGCCAGCAGCTTAGCGGGGCCAGAGGATAATAATTCACCCCTCCACTTT. Residues: CASSLAGPEDNNSPLHF.

The CDR3 coding sequence is TGTGCCTGGAGTCGTACCCGACTCCTGAACTATGGCTACACCTTC. Its protein product is CAWSRTRLLNYGYTF. The genes are TRBV30 and TRBJ1-2, with D unclear. CDR1 is GTSNPN, CDR2 SVGIG, per germline (reference sequence). The germline V and J ends were trimmed by 2 bases and 2 bases, with 15 bases remaining between them. The CDR3 runs 15 residues. Based on the CDR3 plus reference TRBV30 and TRBJ1-2, the full variable domain is SQTIHQWPATLVQPVGSPLSLECTVEGTSNPNLYWYRQAAGRGLQLLFYSVGIGQISSEVPQNLSASRPQDRQFILSSKKLLLSDSGFYLCAWSRTRLLNYGYTFGSGTRLTVV.

V gene TRBV27 combines with J gene TRBJ1-5, with TRBD1 as a possible D gene (6 bases). The CDR3 sequence is 13 residues long. Trimming removed 6 bases at V and 6 bases at J, with 12 bases between. CDR1 is MNHEY and CDR2 is SMNVEV in the germline V gene (reference sequence). CDR3 bases: TGTGCCAGCAGGCGTAGGGGGGGTCAGCCCCAGCATTTT. Translation: CASRRRGGQPQHF.

V gene TRBV19 combines with J gene TRBJ2-3; possibly TRBD1 for D (6 bases). Deletions cut 10 bases from V and 0 bases from J, with 11 bases between. The CDR3 covers 13 residues. The V gene's germline CDR1 is LNHDA and CDR2 SQIVND (reference sequence). Here the CDR3 DNA reads TGTGCCATTGGACAGACTAGCACAGATACGCAGTATTTT. Its protein product is CAIGQTSTDTQYF.

CDR3 region: CASSQNKGGSYGEQYF. The CDR3, as DNA: TGCGCCAGCAGCCAAAATAAAGGCGGTTCATACGGCGAGCAGTACTTC. The rearrangement uses TRBV4-1 and TRBJ2-7; D is unresolved. V lost 2 bases and J lost 6, with 20 bases in between. This CDR3 has 16 amino acids. From germline, CDR1 is MGHRA and CDR2 YSYEKL.

The chain combines TRBV7-8 with TRBJ2-1; the D is unclear. Trimming took off 5 bases at V and 2 bases at J, with 10 bases between the two ends. CDR1 SGHVS and CDR2 FQNEAQ come from the germline V gene. There are 14 residues in the CDR3. This chain's CDR3 is CASSPWRTYNEQFF. CDR3 nucleotide sequence: TGTGCCAGCAGCCCTTGGCGGACCTACAATGAGCAGTTCTTC.

This clone has only a few counts. The chain uses TRBV21-1 and TRBJ1-1. TRBV21-1 is annotated as a pseudogene. There are 17 residues in the CDR3. CDR3 amino acids: CASSNPVEEGLHPEAFF. For the CDR3, the DNA is TGTGCCAGCAGCAACCCTGTAGAAGAGGGTCTACATCCTGAAGCTTTCTTT.

This chain links TRBV30 with TRBJ2-7; 11 nucleotides line up with TRBD2. Germline CDR1 and CDR2: GTSNPN and SVGIG (reference sequence). The CDR3 has 12 residues. CDR3 protein: CVLGLAAYEQYF. CDR3 in DNA: TGTGTCCTGGGACTAGCGGCCTACGAGCAGTACTTC. The entire variable domain, with the rest obtained from reference TRBV30 and TRBJ2-7, is as follows: SQTIHQWPATLVQPVGSPLSLECTVEGTSNPNLYWYRQAAGRGLQLLFYSVGIGQISSEVPQNLSASRPQDRQFILSSKKLLLSDSGFYLCVLGLAAYEQYFGPGTRLTVT.

This clone was observed a handful of times. The chain carries TRBV5-1 and TRBJ1-1; D is ambiguous. Trimming removed 0 bases from V and 9 bases from J, with 12 bases in between. The CDR3 length is 13 residues. From germline, CDR1 is SGHRS and CDR2 YFSETQ. Here the CDR3 reads CASSLGQPEKAFF. The CDR3 region has the DNA TGCGCCAGCAGCTTGGGGCAGCCGGAGAAAGCTTTCTTT. Variable domain in full (rest from reference TRBV5-1 and TRBJ1-1): KAGVTQTPRYLIKTRGQQVTLSCSPISGHRSVSWYQQTPGQGLQFLFEYFSETQRNKGNFPGRFSGRQFSNSRSEMNVSTLELGDSALYLCASSLGQPEKAFFGQGTRLTVV.

The J gene is TRBJ1-2, the V gene TRBV18; D unresolved. Germline V gives CDR1 KGHSH, CDR2 LQKENI. The ends were cut back, 2 bases at V and 2 bases at J, with 6 bases in the middle. This CDR3 spans 13 amino acids. CDR3 DNA sequence: TGTGCCAGCTCACCAGGAGGGAACTATGGCTACACCTTC. It specifies CASSPGGNYGYTF.

This clone was counted only a few times. The chain combines TRBV4-1 with TRBJ2-1; 9 bases are shared with TRBD2. Per the germline V gene, CDR1 is MGHRA and CDR2 is YSYEKL. V was clipped by 0 bases and J by 3 bases; unmatched bases: 3. The CDR3 is made up of 16 amino acids. CDR3 nucleotides: TGCGCCAGCAGCCAAGATGCGGGAGGGCTCTACAATGAGCAGTTCTTC. Amino acids: CASSQDAGGLYNEQFF.

This clone occurred once. The rearrangement uses TRBV9 and TRBJ2-3; 8 nucleotides agree with TRBD1. Losses at the gene ends were 4 bases for V and 0 bases for J; bases not matched to a gene: 10. The CDR3 is made up of 17 amino acids. The germline CDR1 and CDR2 sequences are SGDLS and YYNGEE. CDR3 region: CASSRGDRPSSTDTQYF. As DNA, the CDR3 is TGTGCCAGCAGCCGTGGGGACAGGCCATCAAGCACAGATACGCAGTATTTT.

The V gene is TRBV7-3, the J gene TRBJ1-5; 7 positions match TRBD1. The germline CDR1 and CDR2 sequences are SGHTA and FQGTGA. The CDR3 is made up of 15 amino acids. The V and J ends lost 0 bases and 2 bases, in that order; junction bases with no gene match: 1. The CDR3 region has the DNA TGTGCCAGCAGCTTAACAGGACAGGGCAATCAGCCCCAGCATTTT. Its protein is CASSLTGQGNQPQHF.

This clone was observed a handful of times. The V and J genes are TRBV5-1 and TRBJ2-1, with 9 bases aligning to TRBD1. J lost 6 bases, V lost 2 bases, and 9 bases had no gene match. In germline, CDR1 is SGHRS, CDR2 YFSETQ. This CDR3 comprises 16 residues. CDR3 residues: CASSFEPGQGFNEQFF. CDR3 nucleotide sequence: TGCGCCAGCAGCTTCGAACCGGGACAGGGTTTCAATGAGCAGTTCTTC.